One and the same sample provided the 4 T cell receptor beta chains below, sequenced in a study of OX40 agonist ivuxolimab in advanced cancers. Clones were read by immunoSEQ multiplex PCR, and TCRdb kept only the in-frame ones, dropping some. The table has under 70,000 clones, 80% to 85% seen once. Sample: CD4+ or CD8+ T cells sorted from blood, taken in a trial of the OX40 agonist ivuxolimab. These receptors were obtained from an adult with an advanced solid tumor such as melanoma, head and neck, liver or kidney cancer.

The chain couples TRBV5-1 to TRBJ2-7, with D possibly TRBD2 on 6 matching bases. Germline-derived CDR1 and CDR2 are SGHRS and YFSETQ. Trimming took 0 bases from V and 4 from J, leaving 11 bases between them. The CDR3 consists of 14 residues. CDR3: CASSLELATYEQYF. CDR3 coding DNA: TGCGCCAGCAGCTTGGAGCTAGCGACTTACGAGCAGTACTTC.

The rearrangement uses TRBV6-1 and TRBJ2-7; D is unclear. This CDR3 contains 11 residues. The ends were cut back, 2 bases at V and 4 bases at J, with 3 bases in the middle. Per the germline V gene, CDR1 is MNHNS and CDR2 is SASEGT. The CDR3 DNA reads as TGTGCCAGCAGTGAATGGTACGAGCAGTACTTC. Translated: CASSEWYEQYF.

The chain joins TRBV7-3 to TRBJ2-7; TRBD2 might be the D (6 bases). Germline V CDR1 and CDR2: SGHTA, FQGTGA. V gave up 8 bases and J gave up 4 bases, with 21 bases separating them. The CDR3 runs 15 residues. This CDR3 is CASGNRDWGWYEQYF. As DNA, the CDR3 is TGTGCCAGCGGAAACCGGGACTGGGGTTGGTACGAGCAGTACTTC.

The J gene is TRBJ1-2, the V gene TRBV6-5, with D possibly TRBD1 on 5 matching bases. The CDR3 is 11 residues long. Germline-derived CDR1 and CDR2 are MNHEY and SVGAGI. The ends were cut back, 10 bases at V and 3 bases at J, with 9 bases in the middle. The CDR3 spells CAIQGDYGYTF. As DNA, the CDR3 is TGTGCCATCCAGGGCGACTATGGCTACACCTTC.